This T cell receptor beta chain was profiled in a study of blood T cell repertoires in COVID-19. CDR3 length: 14 amino acids. Germline V gives CDR1 MNHNY, CDR2 SVGAGI (reference sequence). J lost 3 bases, V lost 6 bases, and 8 bases had no gene match. Assay: immunoSEQ multiplex PCR; the TCRdb copy retains only in-frame clones and omits some. Of about 180,000 clones in the sample, over 80% were seen once. The sample consisted of peripheral blood. This chain joins TRBV6-6 and TRBJ2-7; TRBD2 matches at 7 bases. The receptor comes from a woman aged 70-85 years with acute or convalescent COVID-19. The CDR3 reads CASRGEGPHYEQYF. The DNA of the CDR3 is TGTGCCAGCAGAGGGGAGGGGCCCCACTACGAGCAGTACTTC.